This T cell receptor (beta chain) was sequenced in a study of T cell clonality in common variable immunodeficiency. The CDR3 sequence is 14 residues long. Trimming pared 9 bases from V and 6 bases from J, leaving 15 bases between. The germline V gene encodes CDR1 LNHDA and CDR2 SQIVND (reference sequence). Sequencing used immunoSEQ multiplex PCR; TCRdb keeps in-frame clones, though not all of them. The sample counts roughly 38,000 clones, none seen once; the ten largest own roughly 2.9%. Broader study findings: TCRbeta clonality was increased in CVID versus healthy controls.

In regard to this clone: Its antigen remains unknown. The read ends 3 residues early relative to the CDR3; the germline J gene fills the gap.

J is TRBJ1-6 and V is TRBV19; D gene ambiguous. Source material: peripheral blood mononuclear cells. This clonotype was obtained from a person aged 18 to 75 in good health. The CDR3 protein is CASTDGSGNSPLHF. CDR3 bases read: TGTGCCAGCACGGACGGCAGCGGTAATTCACCC.